This is a list of T cell receptor beta chains from one sample in a study of blood T cell repertoires in COVID-19. Profiling relied on immunoSEQ multiplex PCR, and the TCRdb table lists in-frame clones only, not all of them. The sample lists more than 250,000 clones; more than 70% were seen once. Sequenced material: peripheral blood. These TCRs come from a woman aged 25 to 39 with COVID-19, enrolled during active disease. The CDR3 runs from the conserved cysteine through the conserved F or W.

TRBJ1-2 TRBV4-2 CASSQEGDRGVYGYTF
TRBJ1-1 TRBV20-1 CSAPDKYQAFF
TRBJ1-2 TRBV7-9 CASSLGAGALTF
TRBJ1-1 TRBV27 CASTLTQGHTEAFF
TRBJ1-6 TRBV7-2 CASSPRPGTGRSSPLHF
TRBJ1-1 TRBV2 CASSRQGGNTEAFF
TRBJ2-1 TRBV6-1 CASSEDGGGSYNEQFF
TRBJ1-5 TRBV7-2 CASSLRQGNQPQHF
TRBJ2-5 TRBV2 CASSEWRGGETQYF
TRBJ1-2 TRBV30 CAWSREEGGYTF
TRBJ2-5 TRBV20-1 CSASSSGGGQETQYF
TRBJ1-2 TRBV6-5 CASSTPGAVNYGYTF
TRBJ1-1 TRBV29-1 CSVRPGQGEEAFF
TRBJ1-3 TRBV6-5 CAAQDHSGNTIYF
TRBJ1-2 TRBV5-1 CASSSDRLYGYTF
TRBJ2-7 TRBV9 CASSASPGLGTYEQYF
TRBJ1-5 TRBV23-1 CASSQFYQPQHF
TRBJ1-4 TRBV7-6 CASSPMTGGAYTNEKLFF
TRBJ1-2 TRBV30 CAWSLKGTGYGYTF